The 25 T cell receptor beta chains below were found in one sample sequenced in a study of immune cell composition in non-small cell lung cancer. TCRdb keeps only in-frame clones here, not all; method: immunoSEQ multiplex PCR. The table records around 2,000 clones, 83% of them present only once. Sequencing was performed on lung tumor tissue. The receptor set was obtained from a human donor with non-small cell lung cancer.

The CDR3 DNA reads as TGTGCCAGCAGTTACCAGGGGACAGGTGGCTACACCTTC. Its protein is CASSYQGTGGYTF. The genes are TRBV6-5 and TRBJ1-2, with 8 positions matching TRBD1. The CDR3 consists of 13 residues. The V and J ends lost 2 bases and 7 bases, in that order; junction bases with no gene match: 3. In germline, CDR1 is MNHEY, CDR2 SVGAGI.

The chain couples TRBV11-2 to TRBJ2-2; maybe TRBD2 (5 bases). Per germline, CDR1 SGHAT and CDR2 FQNNGV. CDR3 length equals 15 residues. V lost 4 bases to trimming and J lost 0 bases, with 9 bases between them. CDR3: CASSSDYTNTGELFF. CDR3 DNA sequence: TGTGCCAGCAGCTCCGACTATACGAACACCGGGGAGCTGTTTTTT.

This clone was detected a few times. The chain couples TRBV7-2 to TRBJ2-7, with no clear D. V gave up 3 bases and J gave up 3 bases, with 3 bases separating them. This CDR3 has 11 amino acids. Germline loops: CDR1 SGHTA, CDR2 FQGNSA. This chain's CDR3 is CASSFLYEQYF. CDR3 DNA: TGTGCCAGCAGCTTTCTCTACGAGCAGTACTTC.

The chain joins TRBV27 to TRBJ2-1; D may be TRBD1 (6 bases). This CDR3 spans 14 amino acids. Germline V CDR1 and CDR2: MNHEY, SMNVEV (reference sequence). Trimming removed 4 bases at V and 9 bases at J, with 16 bases between. CDR3 amino acids: CASSYQHRVGEQFF. For the CDR3, the DNA is TGTGCCAGCAGTTACCAGCACAGGGTCGGTGAGCAGTTCTTC.

The V call is TRBV5-1, the J call TRBJ2-5, with 8 nucleotides matching TRBD1. The CDR3 spans 16 residues. V trimming: 4 bases; J trimming: 4 bases; junction bases outside the gene matches: 12. Germline CDR1 SGHRS, CDR2 YFSETQ. The CDR3 sequence: CASSLAIIDRGETQYF. DNA of the CDR3: TGCGCCAGCAGCCTCGCAATTATAGACAGGGGAGAGACCCAGTACTTC. Drawing the rest from reference TRBV5-1 and TRBJ2-5, the complete variable domain is KAGVTQTPRYLIKTRGQQVTLSCSPISGHRSVSWYQQTPGQGLQFLFEYFSETQRNKGNFPGRFSGRQFSNSRSEMNVSTLELGDSALYLCASSLAIIDRGETQYFGPGTRLLVL.

The chain is built from TRBV29-1 and TRBJ2-3; TRBD1 agrees at 7 bases. Germline CDR1 and CDR2: SQVTM and ANQGSEA. This CDR3 has 16 residues. The V and J ends lost 5 bases and 0 bases, in that order; junction bases with no gene match: 11. CDR3 residues: CSVCLPGQSSTDTQYF. In DNA form, the CDR3 reads TGCAGCGTTTGCCTACCGGGACAGTCTAGCACAGATACGCAGTATTTT.

The chain is built from TRBV27 and TRBJ2-3, with D perhaps matching TRBD2 (5 bases). The length of the CDR3 is 15 residues. V was cut by 0 bases and J by 3 bases, with 10 bases left in between. Germline values: CDR1 MNHEY, CDR2 SMNVEV (reference sequence). The CDR3 DNA reads as TGTGCCAGCAGTTTATCGAGGGAGTGGACAGATACGCAGTATTTT. Its protein is CASSLSREWTDTQYF.

This rearrangement joins TRBV18 to TRBJ1-2; no clear D gene. There are 13 residues in the CDR3. Germline V gene data show CDR1 as KGHSH and CDR2 as LQKENI. Trimming pared 4 bases from V and 0 bases from J, leaving 6 bases between. The CDR3 region is CASSRTANYGYTF. The CDR3 DNA reads as TGTGCCAGCTCACGGACTGCTAACTATGGCTACACCTTC.

The chain couples TRBV14 to TRBJ2-1; 12 positions match TRBD2. CDR3 size: 18 residues. The germline V gene encodes CDR1 SGHDN and CDR2 FVKESK. The ends lost 0 bases at V and 6 bases at J; junction bases unmatched: 9. CDR3 region: CASSQDIQTSGGRNEQFF. CDR3 nucleotides: TGTGCCAGCAGCCAAGATATTCAGACTAGCGGGGGTCGCAATGAGCAGTTCTTC.

This rearrangement joins TRBV5-1 to TRBJ2-5; 7 nucleotides align to TRBD1. The CDR3 is made up of 15 amino acids. The V and J ends lost 4 bases and 2 bases, in that order; junction bases with no gene match: 8. Germline assignment: CDR1 SGHRS and CDR2 YFSETQ. The CDR3 sequence is CASSIGTVVQETQYF. In DNA form, the CDR3 reads TGCGCCAGCAGCATCGGGACAGTCGTTCAAGAGACCCAGTACTTC.

The J gene is TRBJ1-5, the V gene TRBV10-3; no reliable D call. The CDR3 is 13 residues long. Trimming removed 3 bases at V and 9 bases at J, with 12 bases between. CDR1 is ENHRY and CDR2 is SYGVKD in the germline V gene. CDR3 in DNA: TGTGCCATCAGTGATATGGAGTTTAGGCCCCAGCATTTT. It translates to CAISDMEFRPQHF.

The genes are TRBV6-5 and TRBJ2-6; the D call may be TRBD1 or TRBD2 (5 bases each). The CDR3 is 14 amino acids. In germline, CDR1 is MNHEY, CDR2 SVGAGI. V shed 6 bases and J shed 2 bases, with 8 bases lying between them. The CDR3 nucleotides are TGTGCCAGCAGCCGAGGGGCTGGGGCCAACGTCCTGACTTTC. Translating gives CASSRGAGANVLTF.

The genes are TRBV7-8 and TRBJ2-2, with 7 bases matching TRBD1. Germline lookup yields CDR1 SGHVS and CDR2 FQNEAQ. The V and J ends lost 5 bases and 0 bases, in that order; junction bases with no gene match: 12. The CDR3 totals 18 residues. The CDR3 loop reads CASSRDPWTGSNTGELFF. In nucleotides, the CDR3 is TGTGCCAGCAGCCGAGATCCTTGGACAGGCTCGAACACCGGGGAGCTGTTTTTT.

The gene calls are TRBV27 and TRBJ2-1; possible D gene TRBD1, 5 bases. V lost 3 bases and J lost 8, with 8 bases in between. Looked up from germline, CDR1 is MNHEY and CDR2 is SMNVEV (reference sequence). This CDR3 is 12 amino acids long. The CDR3 spells CASSFQGDEQFF. DNA for the CDR3: TGTGCCAGCAGTTTCCAGGGTGATGAGCAGTTCTTC.

This rearrangement joins TRBV10-2 to TRBJ1-2; 7 bases agree with TRBD1. Losses at the gene ends were 3 bases for V and 4 bases for J; bases not matched to a gene: 8. The CDR3 length is 15 residues. CDR1 is WSHSY, CDR2 SAAADI, per germline. CDR3 nucleotides: TGCGCCAGCAGTGACGCGAGGACAGGACCCTATGGCTACACCTTC. Translating gives CASSDARTGPYGYTF.

This chain links TRBV6-1 with TRBJ1-5, with unresolved D. The germline V gene has CDR1 MNHNS and CDR2 SASEGT. This CDR3 region has 14 residues. V was trimmed by 6 bases and J by 3 bases, leaving 12 bases between them. The CDR3: CASSSGPFNQPQHF. The CDR3, as DNA: TGTGCCAGCAGCTCCGGGCCCTTCAATCAGCCCCAGCATTTT.

The CDR3 bases are TGTGCCAGCAGTGAAGGGTCTGACACCGGGGAGCTGTTTTTT. Encoded protein: CASSEGSDTGELFF. The chain couples TRBV6-4 to TRBJ2-2; D not certain. V was pared by 3 bases and J by 3 bases, with 8 bases between. Germline V lookup: CDR1 MRHNA, CDR2 SNTAGT. This CDR3 is built from 14 residues.

The chain has TRBV4-2 and TRBJ1-6, with a possible D match to TRBD1 (6 bases). The CDR3 runs 17 residues. Trimming shortened V by 0 bases and J by 4 bases, and 13 bases separated the two germline ends. Germline loops: CDR1 LGHNA, CDR2 YNFKEQ. The CDR3 DNA sequence: TGTGCCAGCAGCCAAGAAACACAGGGCTCTTATAATTCACCCCTCCACTTT. Residues: CASSQETQGSYNSPLHF.

CDR3 sequence (DNA): TGCAGCGCCGTAGCCAACACCGGGGAGCTGTTTTTT. Translating gives CSAVANTGELFF. This chain joins TRBV29-1 and TRBJ2-2; D not certain. Trimming pared 7 bases from V and 2 bases from J, leaving 8 bases between. CDR1 is SQVTM, CDR2 ANQGSEA, per germline. CDR3 length equals 12 residues.

The chain is built from TRBV10-1 and TRBJ1-6; D not certain. The V gene lost 2 bases and the J gene lost 6 bases, with 8 bases spanning the gap. CDR1 WNHNN and CDR2 SYGVQD come from the germline V gene (reference sequence). The CDR3 contains 14 residues. This CDR3 reads CASSEGLGNSPLHF. CDR3 coding DNA: TGCGCCAGCAGTGAGGGGCTCGGTAATTCACCCCTCCACTTT.

J is TRBJ2-2 and V is TRBV5-1, with a weak D call TRBD1 (5 bases). V was shortened by 0 bases and J by 8 bases, with 8 bases between the two germline ends. The CDR3 is made up of 13 amino acids. Germline values: CDR1 SGHRS, CDR2 YFSETQ. CDR3 region: CASSLEGVGELFF. In nucleotides, the CDR3 is TGCGCCAGCAGCTTGGAAGGGGTAGGGGAGCTGTTTTTT.

This clone came up a few times. V gene TRBV14 combines with J gene TRBJ2-1; 13 bases fit TRBD2. The J segment lost 7 bases and the V segment lost 1 base, leaving 7 bases of the junction unmatched. CDR1 SGHDN and CDR2 FVKESK come from the germline V gene. The CDR3 covers 17 residues. CDR3 sequence reads: CASSQGGWTSGSNEQFF. For the CDR3, the DNA is TGTGCCAGCAGCCAAGGAGGGTGGACTAGCGGGAGTAATGAGCAGTTCTTC.

This clone was found a few times. The V gene is TRBV5-4, the J gene TRBJ2-7; D is possibly TRBD2 (6 bases). This CDR3 region has 13 residues. V was trimmed by 3 bases and J by 3 bases, leaving 10 bases between them. Germline CDR1 is SGHNT and CDR2 is YYREEE (reference sequence). The CDR3 bases are TGTGCCAGCAGCTGGGACTCGCGCTACGAGCAGTACTTC. Translated: CASSWDSRYEQYF.

J is TRBJ2-3 and V is TRBV2, with D perhaps TRBD1 or TRBD2 (5 bases each). Germline V gene lookup returns CDR1 SNHLY and CDR2 FYNNEI. V lost 7 bases to trimming and J lost 2 bases, with 16 bases between them. The CDR3 totals 15 residues. The CDR3 region is CASTPTSGTTDTQYF. CDR3 bases: TGTGCCAGCACCCCAACCTCAGGGACCACAGATACGCAGTATTTT.

This clone has a single count. This chain joins TRBV2 and TRBJ1-1, with 10 bases fitting TRBD1. Germline V gives CDR1 SNHLY, CDR2 FYNNEI. This CDR3 comprises 14 residues. V lost 6 bases and J lost 12; bases outside the gene matches: 13. CDR3 bases: TGTGCCAGCAGCAGCGACAGGGGGCTTCAGTACACTTTCTTT. Translating it yields CASSSDRGLQYTFF.